Presented here are 30 T cell receptor beta chains from one specimen sequenced in a study of T cells in Graves' hyperthyroidism and ophthalmopathy. Amplified TCR beta CDR3 regions came from RNA transcripts. The HTBI primer set drove a first-round RT-PCR of the TCR CDR3. TCRdb re-called the multiplex PCR reads through MiXCR, storing one row per CDR3 protein. The table lists some 570,000 distinct CDR3 sequences, 15% to 20% of them singletons. Sequenced input: blood. The origin of the receptors is a young woman with Graves' ophthalmopathy.

This clonotype was counted ten times or more. The CDR3 is CASSPKYNEQFF. The CDR3 nucleotides read TGTGCCAGCAGTCCCAAATACAATGAGCAGTTCTTC. This rearrangement joins TRBV28 to TRBJ2-1; D is undetermined. The CDR3 sequence is 12 residues long. Germline lookup yields CDR1 MDHEN and CDR2 SYDVKM. Trimming shortened V by 5 bases and J by 4 bases, and 6 bases separated the two germline ends.

The sample holds many counts of this clonotype. V usage is TRBV3-1 and J usage is TRBJ2-2; the match to TRBD2 covers 8 bases. Germline V gene lookup returns CDR1 LGHDT and CDR2 YNNKEL (reference sequence). J lost 8 bases, V lost 2 bases, and 10 bases had no gene match. This CDR3 contains 16 residues. This CDR3 is CASSQLAGVPRGELFF. In DNA, the CDR3 is TGTGCCAGCAGCCAACTAGCGGGCGTGCCGCGGGGGGAGCTGTTTTTT.

This clonotype was seen only a few times. The chain couples TRBV28 to TRBJ2-1; no reliable D call. The CDR3 length is 13 residues. The germline V gene has CDR1 MDHEN and CDR2 SYDVKM. V was cut by 3 bases and J by 6 bases, with 9 bases left in between. The CDR3 sequence: CASSLPGINEQFF. CDR3 nucleotides: TGTGCCAGCAGTTTGCCAGGTATCAATGAGCAGTTCTTC.

The table lists this clonotype with many counts. This CDR3 is CAVWVAGYGYTF. The CDR3 region has the DNA TGTGCCGTCTGGGTAGCTGGGTATGGCTACACCTTC. The chain has TRBV6-1 and TRBJ1-2; D is uncertain. With 11 bases removed from V and 5 bases from J, the gap between germline ends came to 15 bases. CDR3 length: 12 residues. Germline V gene lookup returns CDR1 MNHNS and CDR2 SASEGT.

The chain is built from TRBV2 and TRBJ2-4; a possible D gene is TRBD2 (6 bases). Germline V lookup: CDR1 SNHLY, CDR2 FYNNEI. There are 16 residues in the CDR3. Trimming left V 2 bases short and J 1 base short, with 12 bases between. CDR3 sequence reads: CASSEPARGAKNIQYF. The CDR3 region has the DNA TGTGCCAGCAGTGAACCAGCCCGGGGGGCCAAAAACATTCAGTACTTC.

This clonotype was observed at least ten times. V is TRBV7-2 and J is TRBJ2-6; D might be TRBD1 or TRBD2, each matching 5 bases. The CDR3 has 14 amino acids. Trimming took 9 bases from V and 3 from J, leaving 12 bases between them. The germline V gene has CDR1 SGHTA and CDR2 FQGNSA. The DNA of the CDR3 is TGTGCCAGACCGGGGACCGGTGGGGCCAACGTCCTGACTTTC. Amino acid sequence: CARPGTGGANVLTF.

This clonotype has ten or more counts. The chain couples TRBV20-1 to TRBJ1-5; TRBD1 matches 8 bases. The CDR3 is made up of 16 amino acids. Germline assignment: CDR1 DFQATT and CDR2 SNEGSKA (reference sequence). V lost 6 bases, J lost 1 base, and 11 bases stayed unmatched. This CDR3 reads CSADRGPLDSNQPQHF. The CDR3 DNA sequence: TGCAGTGCCGACAGGGGCCCCTTAGACAGCAATCAGCCCCAGCATTTT.

The CDR3 sequence is CASRPFGWTEAFF. CDR3 sequence (DNA): TGTGCCAGCCGTCCCTTCGGGTGGACTGAAGCTTTCTTT. The rearrangement uses TRBV27 and TRBJ1-1; D ambiguous. The germline V gene encodes CDR1 MNHEY and CDR2 SMNVEV (reference sequence). The CDR3 is made up of 13 amino acids. The V end lost 8 bases, the J end lost 5 bases, and 15 bases lay between the germline ends.

This clonotype was counted ten times or more. This chain joins TRBV5-1 and TRBJ2-7; 7 nucleotides match TRBD1. The CDR3 sequence is 14 residues long. V dropped 4 bases and J dropped 2; count of bases not matched to a gene: 6. Germline V gene lookup returns CDR1 SGHRS and CDR2 YFSETQ. The CDR3 loop is CASSTNQGAYEQYF. As DNA, the CDR3 is TGCGCCAGCAGCACGAACCAGGGGGCCTACGAGCAGTACTTC.

The sample holds many counts of this clonotype. This chain links TRBV5-1 with TRBJ2-7; TRBD1 or TRBD2 may be the D gene (5 bases each). The CDR3 runs to 14 residues. Trimming stripped 4 bases from V and 6 bases from J, with 17 bases between. Germline V lookup: CDR1 SGHRS, CDR2 YFSETQ. For the CDR3, the DNA is TGCGCCAGCAGCCCGGGGACCCCGGCGGGCGAGCAGTACTTC. Its protein is CASSPGTPAGEQYF.

This clonotype was detected ten times or more. V is TRBV30 and J is TRBJ1-5; 7 bases agree with TRBD1. The germline CDR1 and CDR2 sequences are GTSNPN and SVGIG (reference sequence). The V gene end was trimmed by 0 bases and the J gene end by 5 bases; junction bases not matched to a gene: 10. CDR3 size: 16 residues. DNA of the CDR3: TGTGCCTGGAGTGTACATGGGACAGCGCCCTATCAGCCCCAGCATTTT. The encoded protein is CAWSVHGTAPYQPQHF.

Ten or more counts support this clonotype. The chain combines TRBV20-1 with TRBJ2-2; D might be TRBD1 (5 bases). The CDR3 consists of 15 residues. V lost 0 bases and J 1 base, leaving 9 bases between the germline ends. Germline CDR1 is DFQATT and CDR2 is SNEGSKA (reference sequence). DNA for the CDR3: TGCAGTGCTAGAGATTTACAGGAGAACACCGGGGAGCTGTTTTTT. Translation: CSARDLQENTGELFF.

CDR3 nucleotides: TGCAGTGCTAGAAGGGGGGCAAACACCATATATTTT. This translates into CSARRGANTIYF. The V call is TRBV20-1, the J call TRBJ1-3; TRBD1 might be the D (6 bases). This CDR3 comprises 12 residues. V shed 2 bases and J shed 6 bases, with 8 bases lying between them. Germline values: CDR1 DFQATT, CDR2 SNEGSKA (reference sequence).

The V and J genes are TRBV7-3 and TRBJ2-6; 7 nucleotides line up with TRBD1. The ends lost 5 bases at V and 1 base at J; junction bases unmatched: 11. Germline lookup yields CDR1 SGHTA and CDR2 FQGTGA. This CDR3 comprises 18 residues. The CDR3 bases are TGTGCCAGCAGCCCCGGACAGGTCGCTTGGTCTGGGGCCAACGTCCTGACTTTC. This encodes CASSPGQVAWSGANVLTF.

This clonotype was recorded at least ten times. The chain joins TRBV7-2 to TRBJ1-2, with D perhaps matching TRBD1 (6 bases). Germline loops: CDR1 SGHTA, CDR2 FQGNSA. Deletions cut 6 bases from V and 6 bases from J, with 20 bases between. There are 15 residues in the CDR3. This CDR3 is CASSFSFAGGDGYTF. The CDR3 nucleotides are TGTGCCAGCAGTTTTAGCTTCGCGGGGGGCGATGGCTACACCTTC.

The chain employs TRBV5-1 and TRBJ2-5; D may be TRBD1 (6 bases). The CDR3 sequence is 13 residues long. Looked up from germline, CDR1 is SGHRS and CDR2 is YFSETQ. Trimming shortened V by 3 bases and J by 4 bases, and 10 bases separated the two germline ends. CDR3 DNA sequence: TGCGCCAGCAGCTCCCAGGGGATAGAGACCCAGTACTTC. Encoded protein: CASSSQGIETQYF.

This clonotype was found a few times. The chain couples TRBV20-1 to TRBJ1-1; TRBD1 matches at 7 bases. V shed 1 base and J 0 bases; nucleotides not matched to a gene: 5. The germline CDR1 and CDR2 sequences are DFQATT and SNEGSKA (reference sequence). This CDR3 is 15 amino acids long. This chain's CDR3 is CSARARQGMNTEAFF. Here the CDR3 DNA reads TGCAGTGCTAGAGCCAGACAGGGAATGAACACTGAAGCTTTCTTT.

The chain employs TRBV28 and TRBJ2-7, with 10 bases aligning to TRBD1. In germline, CDR1 is MDHEN, CDR2 SYDVKM. The CDR3 length is 14 residues. V shed 6 bases and J 3 bases; nucleotides not matched to a gene: 5. The CDR3 protein is CASRPRDRGYEQYF. In nucleotides, the CDR3 is TGTGCCAGCAGACCCCGGGACAGGGGCTACGAGCAGTACTTC.

This chain's CDR3 is CASSDRSMNTEAFF. DNA for the CDR3: TGTGCCAGCAGTGATAGGAGTATGAACACTGAAGCTTTCTTT. The gene calls are TRBV25-1 and TRBJ1-1; D uncertain. This CDR3 region has 14 residues. Germline CDR1 is MGHDK and CDR2 is SYGVNS. Trimming shortened V by 3 bases and J by 0 bases, and 8 bases separated the two germline ends.

This clonotype was counted many times. V usage is TRBV28 and J usage is TRBJ1-1; weak D call: TRBD1 (5 bases). Germline V gene lookup returns CDR1 MDHEN and CDR2 SYDVKM. This CDR3 has 19 amino acids. The V end was cut by 6 bases, the J end by 1 base, with 27 bases between. CDR3 amino acids: CASSLVFGGSFRQNTEAFF. The DNA for the CDR3 is TGTGCCAGCAGCCTGGTTTTCGGGGGGTCATTTCGACAGAACACTGAAGCTTTCTTT.

Only a few counts were recorded for this clonotype. The chain couples TRBV30 to TRBJ1-1, with 10 bases aligning to TRBD1. In germline, CDR1 is GTSNPN, CDR2 SVGIG (reference sequence). The CDR3 has 12 residues. V lost 6 bases and J lost 5; bases outside the gene matches: 3. The chain's CDR3 is CACDRGLTEAFF. CDR3 nucleotide sequence: TGTGCCTGCGACAGGGGGCTTACTGAAGCTTTCTTT.

Ten or more counts support this clonotype. The J gene is TRBJ1-3, the V gene TRBV20-1, with D possibly being TRBD1 (5 bases). CDR1 and CDR2 from the germline V gene are DFQATT and SNEGSKA (reference sequence). Trimming took 4 bases from V and 0 from J, leaving 10 bases between them. The CDR3 is 14 amino acids. CDR3 sequence: CSATLDNSGNTIYF. The CDR3 DNA sequence: TGCAGTGCTACCCTGGACAACTCTGGAAACACCATATATTTT.

This clonotype was seen only a few times. V gene TRBV3-1 combines with J gene TRBJ2-1; 7 positions agree with TRBD2. The V and J ends lost 1 base and 2 bases, in that order; junction bases with no gene match: 5. CDR1 is LGHDT, CDR2 YNNKEL, per germline (reference sequence). The CDR3 spans 16 residues. CDR3 loop: CASSQVGGSPYNEQFF. CDR3 coding DNA: TGTGCCAGCAGCCAAGTGGGGGGGTCTCCCTACAATGAGCAGTTCTTC.

The chain joins TRBV27 to TRBJ2-7; the D gene is possibly TRBD2 (6 bases). Germline V lookup: CDR1 MNHEY, CDR2 SMNVEV (reference sequence). Trimming took 5 bases from V and 2 from J, leaving 13 bases between them. The CDR3 length is 14 residues. Here the CDR3 reads CASSESGETYEQYF. The CDR3 DNA sequence: TGTGCCAGCAGTGAGTCGGGGGAAACCTACGAGCAGTACTTC.

Ten or more counts support this clonotype. The genes are TRBV28 and TRBJ2-7; D perhaps matches TRBD1 (5 bases). The V end was cut by 6 bases, the J end by 1 base, with 13 bases between. The CDR3 is 14 residues long. CDR1 is MDHEN, CDR2 SYDVKM, per germline. The CDR3 loop is CASSLIQDSYEQYF. Written as DNA, the CDR3 is TGTGCCAGCAGCCTAATACAGGATTCCTACGAGCAGTACTTC.

The chain carries TRBV4-1 and TRBJ2-7, with no clear D. Germline loops: CDR1 MGHRA, CDR2 YSYEKL. The CDR3 is 15 amino acids. Trimming cost V 0 bases and J 3 bases, with 12 bases left between them. The CDR3 DNA reads as TGCGCCAGCAGCCAAGAGTCCGCCCCAGGCTACGAGCAGTACTTC. Translating gives CASSQESAPGYEQYF.

This clonotype was detected ten times or more. The chain combines TRBV28 with TRBJ2-7; D not resolved. Per the germline V gene, CDR1 is MDHEN and CDR2 is SYDVKM. The V gene lost 6 bases and the J gene lost 0 bases, with 12 bases spanning the gap. The CDR3 spans 14 residues. This CDR3 is CASSPGPRSYEQYF. CDR3 in DNA: TGTGCCAGCAGCCCCGGGCCCCGCTCCTACGAGCAGTACTTC. The full variable domain, with the rest looked up from reference TRBV28 and TRBJ2-7, is DVKVTQSSRYLVKRTGEKVFLECVQDMDHENMFWYRQDPGLGLRLIYFSYDVKMKEKGDIPEGYSVSREKKERFSLILESASTNQTSMYLCASSPGPRSYEQYFGPGTRLTVT.

This clonotype was observed a few times. The rearrangement links TRBV24-1 to TRBJ1-5; TRBD1 is a possible D gene (6 bases). V was clipped by 6 bases and J by 7 bases, with 12 bases between them. Germline assignment: CDR1 KGHDR and CDR2 SFDVKD. The CDR3 spans 13 residues. The CDR3 DNA reads TGTGCCACCAGTCCAGGGGAAGGGCAGCCCCAGCATTTT. Residues: CATSPGEGQPQHF.

This clonotype was counted at least ten times. The V call is TRBV7-2, the J call TRBJ2-1; 7 bases agree with TRBD1. Looked up from germline, CDR1 is SGHTA and CDR2 is FQGNSA. The CDR3 has 18 amino acids. V dropped 5 bases and J dropped 6; count of bases not matched to a gene: 19. CDR3 sequence: CASSQRQQWTGSGNEQFF. DNA for the CDR3: TGTGCCAGCAGCCAAAGACAACAATGGACAGGCTCGGGCAATGAGCAGTTCTTC.

The V and J genes are TRBV20-1 and TRBJ2-5, with 14 bases that match TRBD2. This CDR3 contains 18 residues. Per the germline V gene, CDR1 is DFQATT and CDR2 is SNEGSKA (reference sequence). Trimming removed 4 bases from V and 5 bases from J; junction bases left unmatched: 15. CDR3 nucleotide sequence: TGCAGTGCTACAATTACACCGGGACTAGCGGGAGATTGGGAGACCCAGTACTTC. It yields the protein CSATITPGLAGDWETQYF.